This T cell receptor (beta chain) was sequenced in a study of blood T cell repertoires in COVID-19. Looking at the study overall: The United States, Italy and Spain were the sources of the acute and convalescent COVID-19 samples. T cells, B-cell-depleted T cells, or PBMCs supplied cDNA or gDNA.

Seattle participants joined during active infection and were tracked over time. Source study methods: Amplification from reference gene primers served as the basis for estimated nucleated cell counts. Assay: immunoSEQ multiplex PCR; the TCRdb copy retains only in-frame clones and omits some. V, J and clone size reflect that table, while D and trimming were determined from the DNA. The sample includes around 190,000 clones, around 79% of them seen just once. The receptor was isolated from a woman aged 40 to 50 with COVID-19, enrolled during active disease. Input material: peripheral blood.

Here the CDR3 DNA reads TGTGCCAGCAATAGGGGGTATCAAGAGACCCAGTACTTC. It yields the protein CASNRGYQETQYF. This chain joins TRBV7-9 and TRBJ2-5; TRBD1 might be the D (6 bases). The CDR3 has 13 residues. Per the germline V gene, CDR1 is SEHNR and CDR2 is FQNEAQ (reference sequence). V shed 7 bases and J shed 2 bases, with 11 bases lying between them. The full variable domain, rest sourced from reference TRBV7-9 and TRBJ2-5, is DTGVSQNPRHKITKRGQNVTFRCDPISEHNRLYWYRQTLGQGPEFLTYFQNEAQLEKSRLLSDRFSAERPKGSFSTLEIQRTEQGDSAMYLCASNRGYQETQYFGPGTRLLVL.